This T cell receptor beta chain was retrieved from a study of blood T cell repertoires in COVID-19. About the study: The United States, Italy and Spain were the sources of the acute and convalescent COVID-19 samples.

The authors' processing: Reference gene primer amplification yielded estimated nucleated cell counts. Clones were read by immunoSEQ multiplex PCR, and TCRdb kept only the in-frame ones, dropping some. Clone size and the V and J calls come from that table; the DNA yielded D and trimming. The sample has some 120,000 clones, about two thirds seen once; the top ten hold 0.7% to 1%. With 4 bases removed from V and 11 bases from J, the gap between germline ends came to 21 bases. Looked up from germline, CDR1 is SNHLY and CDR2 is FYNNEI. CDR3 size: 15 residues. The TCR comes from a human donor with acute or convalescent COVID-19. The donor label of this sample is uncertain. Material for sequencing was peripheral blood. The genes are TRBV2 and TRBJ1-5; D is possibly TRBD1 (6 bases). The CDR3 sequence is CASSVSRGGVSAQHF. In nucleotides, the CDR3 is TGTGCCAGCAGTGTATCGAGGGGGGGAGTCTCGGCCCAGCATTTT.